The TCR beta chain under discussion was sequenced for a study of cytomegalovirus exposure and HLA in healthy donors. Overall study: Clustering assigned over 70% of the approximately 390 genotyped donors to the Caucasian-associated ancestry cluster.

The CDR3 spans 14 residues. Looked up from germline, CDR1 is SNHLY and CDR2 is FYNNEI. Trimming left V 8 bases short and J 1 base short, with 13 bases between. This clone has a single count. Its antigen is not known. Study-wide points: Some highly shared sequence variants likely arose as a pipeline artifact.

Use of 60 Vbeta and 13 Jbeta primers characterized the PCR. Sequenced by immunoSEQ multiplex PCR; TCRdb stores in-frame clones only, minus some. This table has 100,000 to 150,000 clones, roughly 70% appearing once. The chain links TRBV2 to TRBJ2-3, with D unresolved. The receptor was isolated from a woman aged 40 to 50 in good health and CMV-seropositive. The sequencing sample was made of PBMCs. The CDR3 here is CASQRSSRTDTQYF. DNA of the CDR3: TGTGCCAGCCAGAGGAGTTCCCGCACAGATACGCAGTATTTT. The full variable domain, with the rest looked up from reference TRBV2 and TRBJ2-3, is EPEVTQTPSHQVTQMGQEVILRCVPISNHLYFYWYRQILGQKVEFLVSFYNNEISEKSEIFDDQFSVERPDGSNFTLKIRSTKLEDSAMYFCASQRSSRTDTQYFGPGTRLTVL.